This TCR beta chain derives from a study of read filtering for tumor transcriptome and immune sequencing. The overall study: By R-ISS, stages I, II and III held 8, 16 and 7 patients.

This clonotype was detected ten times or more. Its antigen remains unidentified. Study-level results: About 81.9% of IR-seq clonotypes had a single read, yet these held around 3.5% of reads.

The library was built from roughly 400 ng RNA with molecular barcoded adaptors for alpha/delta and beta/gamma chains. TCRdb reanalysed the reads using MiXCR and keeps one entry per CDR3 protein. The table lists approximately 57,000 distinct CDR3 sequences, 9% to 15% of them singletons. Trimming took off 0 bases at V and 6 bases at J, with 8 bases between the two ends. There are 13 residues in the CDR3. From germline, CDR1 is LNHNV and CDR2 YYDKDF (reference sequence). The origin of this receptor is a donor aged 40 or older with multiple myeloma. The chain employs TRBV15 and TRBJ1-1; weak D call: TRBD1 (5 bases). Sequencing input: a population of CD138-negative cells sorted from bone marrow. CDR3: CATSRDRVSEAFF. The DNA of the CDR3 is TGTGCCACCAGCAGAGACAGGGTATCTGAAGCTTTCTTT.